This entry concerns a single TCR beta chain. TCRdb's copy holds only in-frame clones and misses some; the assay was immunoSEQ multiplex PCR. Of 300,000 to 350,000 clones listed, around 87% are singletons. The data belong to a study of blood T cell repertoires in COVID-19. For the study at large: Spain, Italy and the United States supplied samples that represented acute and convalescent COVID-19.

Seattle-derived patients entered the study during active infection and were followed longitudinally. The V and J ends lost 8 bases and 2 bases respectively, with 9 bases between them. The CDR3 has 12 amino acids. The clonotype originates from a woman aged 45-59 years with COVID-19, enrolled during active disease. Material: peripheral blood. The rearrangement joins TRBV12-3 or TRBV12-4 to TRBJ2-5, with D tentatively TRBD1 (7 bases). DNA for the CDR3: TGTGCCAGCGCGGGACAGCAAGAGACCCAGTACTTC. Its protein product is CASAGQQETQYF.